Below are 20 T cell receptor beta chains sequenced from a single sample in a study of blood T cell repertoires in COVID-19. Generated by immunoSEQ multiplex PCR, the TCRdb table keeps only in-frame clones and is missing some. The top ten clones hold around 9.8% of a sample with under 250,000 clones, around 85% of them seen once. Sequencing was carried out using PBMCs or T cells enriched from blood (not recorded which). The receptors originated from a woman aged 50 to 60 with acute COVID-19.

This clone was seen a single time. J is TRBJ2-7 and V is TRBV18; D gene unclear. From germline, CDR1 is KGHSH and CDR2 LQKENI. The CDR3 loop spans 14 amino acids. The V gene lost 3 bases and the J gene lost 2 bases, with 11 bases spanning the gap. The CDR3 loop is CASSPPAGPYEQYF. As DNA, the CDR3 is TGTGCCAGCTCACCTCCGGCAGGTCCCTACGAGCAGTACTTC.

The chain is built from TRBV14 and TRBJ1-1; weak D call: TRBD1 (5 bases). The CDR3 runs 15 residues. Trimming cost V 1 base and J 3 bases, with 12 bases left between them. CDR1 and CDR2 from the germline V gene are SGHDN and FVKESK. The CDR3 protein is CASSQGTGDYTEAFF. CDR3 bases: TGTGCCAGCAGCCAAGGAACGGGGGACTACACTGAAGCTTTCTTT.

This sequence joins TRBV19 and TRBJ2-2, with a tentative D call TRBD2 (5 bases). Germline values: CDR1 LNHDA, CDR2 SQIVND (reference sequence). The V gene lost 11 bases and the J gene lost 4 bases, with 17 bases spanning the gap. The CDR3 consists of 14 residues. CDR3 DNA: TGTGCCTCGGGAACGGGGTTCGGCACCGGGGAGCTGTTTTTT. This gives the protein CASGTGFGTGELFF.

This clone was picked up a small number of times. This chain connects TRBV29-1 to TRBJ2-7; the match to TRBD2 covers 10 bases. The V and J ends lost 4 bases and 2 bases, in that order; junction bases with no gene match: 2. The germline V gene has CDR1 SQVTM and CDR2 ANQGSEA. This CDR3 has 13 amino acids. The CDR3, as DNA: TGCAGCGTTGTAACTAGCGGGGCCTACGAGCAGTACTTC. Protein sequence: CSVVTSGAYEQYF.

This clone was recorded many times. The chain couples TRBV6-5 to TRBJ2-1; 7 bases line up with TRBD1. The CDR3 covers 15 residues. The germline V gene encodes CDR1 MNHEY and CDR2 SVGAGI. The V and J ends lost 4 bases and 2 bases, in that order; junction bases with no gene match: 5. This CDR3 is CASSSGQPTYNEQFF. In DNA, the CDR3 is TGTGCCAGCAGTTCGGGACAGCCAACCTACAATGAGCAGTTCTTC.

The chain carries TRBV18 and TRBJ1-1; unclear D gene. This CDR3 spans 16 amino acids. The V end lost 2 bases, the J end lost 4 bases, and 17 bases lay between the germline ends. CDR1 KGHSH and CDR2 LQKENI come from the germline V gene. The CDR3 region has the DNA TGTGCCAGCTCACCAAATGAATACGCCAGTTCCACTGAAGCTTTCTTT. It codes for CASSPNEYASSTEAFF.

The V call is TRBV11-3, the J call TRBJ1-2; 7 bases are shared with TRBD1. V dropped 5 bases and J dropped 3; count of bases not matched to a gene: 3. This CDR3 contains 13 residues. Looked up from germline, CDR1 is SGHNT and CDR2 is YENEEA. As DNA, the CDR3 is TGTGCCAGCAGCCCCGGGACAGACTATGGCTACACCTTC. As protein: CASSPGTDYGYTF.

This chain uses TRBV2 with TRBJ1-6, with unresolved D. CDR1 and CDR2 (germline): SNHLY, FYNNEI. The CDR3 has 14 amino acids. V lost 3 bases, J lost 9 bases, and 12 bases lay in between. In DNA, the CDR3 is TGTGCCAGCAGTGATTGGTGGGAGAGTTCACCCCTCCACTTT. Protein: CASSDWWESSPLHF. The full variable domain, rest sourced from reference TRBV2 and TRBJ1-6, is EPEVTQTPSHQVTQMGQEVILRCVPISNHLYFYWYRQILGQKVEFLVSFYNNEISEKSEIFDDQFSVERPDGSNFTLKIRSTKLEDSAMYFCASSDWWESSPLHFGNGTRLTVT.

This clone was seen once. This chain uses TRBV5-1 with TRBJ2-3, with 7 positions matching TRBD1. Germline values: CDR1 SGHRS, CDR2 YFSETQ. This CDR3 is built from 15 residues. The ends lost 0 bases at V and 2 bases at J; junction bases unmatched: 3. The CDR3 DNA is TGCGCCAGCAGCTTGGCCGACAGGGTCACAGATACGCAGTATTTT. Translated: CASSLADRVTDTQYF.

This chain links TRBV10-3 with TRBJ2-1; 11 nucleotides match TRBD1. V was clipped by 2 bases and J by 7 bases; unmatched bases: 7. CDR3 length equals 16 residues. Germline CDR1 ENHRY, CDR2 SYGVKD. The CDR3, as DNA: TGTGCCATCAGTGAGCTCCGGGACAGGGGGGGAAATGAGCAGTTCTTC. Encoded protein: CAISELRDRGGNEQFF.

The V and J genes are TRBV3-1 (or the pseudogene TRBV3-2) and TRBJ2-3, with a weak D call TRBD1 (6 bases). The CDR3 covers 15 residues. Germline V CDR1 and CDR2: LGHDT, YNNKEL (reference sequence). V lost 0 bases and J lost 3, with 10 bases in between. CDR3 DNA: TGTGCCAGCAGCCAAGAAATTACAGGGACAGATACGCAGTATTTT. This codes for CASSQEITGTDTQYF.

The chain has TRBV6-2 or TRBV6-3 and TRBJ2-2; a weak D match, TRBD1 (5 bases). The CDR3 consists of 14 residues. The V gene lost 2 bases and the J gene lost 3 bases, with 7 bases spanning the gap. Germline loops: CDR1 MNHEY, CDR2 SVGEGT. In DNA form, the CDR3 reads TGTGCCAGCAGTTACAAAGGGGACACCGGGGAGCTGTTTTTT. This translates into CASSYKGDTGELFF.

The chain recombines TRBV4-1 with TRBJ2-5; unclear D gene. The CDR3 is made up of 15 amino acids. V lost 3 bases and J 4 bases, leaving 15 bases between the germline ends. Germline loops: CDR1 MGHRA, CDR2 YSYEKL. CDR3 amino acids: CASSQVLSVIETQYF. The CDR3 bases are TGCGCCAGCAGCCAGGTGCTCTCGGTGATAGAGACCCAGTACTTC.

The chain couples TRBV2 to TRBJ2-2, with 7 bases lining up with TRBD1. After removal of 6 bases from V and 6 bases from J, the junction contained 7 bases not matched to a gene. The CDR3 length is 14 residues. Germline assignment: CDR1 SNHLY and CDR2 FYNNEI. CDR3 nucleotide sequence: TGTGCCAGCAGGGCAGGGGGAAGTCCCGGGGAGCTGTTTTTT. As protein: CASRAGGSPGELFF.

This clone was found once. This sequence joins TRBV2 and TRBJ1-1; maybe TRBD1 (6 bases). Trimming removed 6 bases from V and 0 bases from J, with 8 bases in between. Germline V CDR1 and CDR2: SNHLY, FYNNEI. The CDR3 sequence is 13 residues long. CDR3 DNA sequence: TGTGCCAGCAGCCGACAGGTGAACACTGAAGCTTTCTTT. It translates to CASSRQVNTEAFF.

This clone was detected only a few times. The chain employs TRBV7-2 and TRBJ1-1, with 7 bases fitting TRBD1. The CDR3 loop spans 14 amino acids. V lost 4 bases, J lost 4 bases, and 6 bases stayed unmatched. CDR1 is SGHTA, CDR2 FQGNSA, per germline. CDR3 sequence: CASSSTGWSTEAFF. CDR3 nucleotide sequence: TGTGCCAGCAGCTCGACAGGGTGGAGCACTGAAGCTTTCTTT.

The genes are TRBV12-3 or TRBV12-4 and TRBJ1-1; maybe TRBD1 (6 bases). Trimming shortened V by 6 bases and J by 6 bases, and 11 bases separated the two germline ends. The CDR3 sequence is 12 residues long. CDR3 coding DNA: TGTGCCAGCAGAGCAGGGGCACCTGAAGCTTTCTTT. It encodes CASRAGAPEAFF.

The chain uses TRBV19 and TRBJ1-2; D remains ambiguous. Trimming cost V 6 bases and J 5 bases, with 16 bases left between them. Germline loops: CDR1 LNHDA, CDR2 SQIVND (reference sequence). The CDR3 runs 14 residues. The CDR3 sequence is CASSPGAEQYGYTF. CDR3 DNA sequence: TGTGCCAGTAGCCCCGGAGCGGAGCAATATGGCTACACCTTC.

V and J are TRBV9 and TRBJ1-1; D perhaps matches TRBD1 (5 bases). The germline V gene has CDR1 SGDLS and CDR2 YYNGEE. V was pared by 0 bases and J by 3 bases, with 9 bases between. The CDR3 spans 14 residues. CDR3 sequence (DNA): TGTGCCAGCAGCGTAGCAGGGCTTGACACTGAAGCTTTCTTT. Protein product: CASSVAGLDTEAFF.

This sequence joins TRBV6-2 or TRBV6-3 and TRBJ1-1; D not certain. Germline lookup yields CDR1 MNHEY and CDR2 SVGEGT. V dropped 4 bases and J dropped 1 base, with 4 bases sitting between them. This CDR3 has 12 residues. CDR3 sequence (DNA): TGTGCCAGCAGTTCCTGGAACACTGAAGCTTTCTTT. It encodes CASSSWNTEAFF.